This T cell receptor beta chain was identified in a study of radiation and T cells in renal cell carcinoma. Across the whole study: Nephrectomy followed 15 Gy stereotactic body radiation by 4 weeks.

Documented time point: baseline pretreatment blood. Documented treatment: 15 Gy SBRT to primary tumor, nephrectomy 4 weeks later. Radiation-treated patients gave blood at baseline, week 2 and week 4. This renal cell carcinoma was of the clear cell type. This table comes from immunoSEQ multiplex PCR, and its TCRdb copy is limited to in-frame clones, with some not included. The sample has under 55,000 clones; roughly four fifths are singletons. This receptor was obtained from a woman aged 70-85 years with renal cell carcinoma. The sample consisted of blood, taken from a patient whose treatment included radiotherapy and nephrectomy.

CDR3 sequence: CASSQRQGRGTNTEAFF. As DNA, the CDR3 is TGTGCCAGCAGTCAAAGGCAGGGTCGGGGTACGAACACTGAAGCTTTCTTT. The chain combines TRBV11-2 with TRBJ1-1, with D maybe TRBD1 (5 bases). CDR3 length: 17 residues. V was shortened by 6 bases and J by 1 base, with 21 bases between the two germline ends. Germline values: CDR1 SGHAT, CDR2 FQNNGV.